These 9 T cell receptor beta chains originate from one sample sequenced in a study of shared clonotypes between healthy human individuals. The repertoire was sequenced with immunoSEQ multiplex PCR; TCRdb's copy has only in-frame clones and lacks some. The sample lists about 2.1 million clones, 93% occurring once. Naive CD8 cells were CD45RO-negative, positively selected for CCR7, excluding terminally differentiated effector memory CD45RA+ cells. Material for sequencing was naive CD8+ T cells from PBMCs. The receptors come from a man aged 18 to 35 in good health. Some clones in this sample may be carry-over from other donors' samples.

The rearrangement joins TRBV13 to TRBJ2-7, with a possible D match to TRBD2 (5 bases). This CDR3 spans 14 amino acids. CDR1 and CDR2 (germline): PRHDT, FYEKMQ (reference sequence). Trimming stripped 2 bases from V and 7 bases from J, with 15 bases between. CDR3 DNA: TGTGCCAGCAGCTTATCCCCTAATCGGGGTGAGCAGTACTTC. Translating gives CASSLSPNRGEQYF.

The V call is TRBV5-6, the J call TRBJ2-7, with D tentatively TRBD2 (7 bases). The germline gives CDR1 SGHDT, CDR2 YYEEEE. This CDR3 region has 15 residues. Trimming stripped 4 bases from V and 9 bases from J, with 23 bases between. CDR3 residues: CASSPWGGPPSGQYF. The CDR3 DNA is TGTGCCAGCAGCCCGTGGGGGGGGCCACCCTCAGGGCAGTACTTC. Drawing the rest from reference TRBV5-6 and TRBJ2-7, the complete variable domain is DAGVTQSPTHLIKTRGQQVTLRCSPKSGHDTVSWYQQALGQGPQFIFQYYEEEERQRGNFPDRFSGHQFPNYSSELNVNALLLGDSALYLCASSPWGGPPSGQYFGPGTRLTVT.

This clone showed up just once. The genes are TRBV7-9 and TRBJ2-7, with 8 bases matching TRBD2. J was trimmed by 6 bases and V by 3 bases; bases with no gene match: 4. Germline CDR1 and CDR2: SEHNR and FQNEAQ (reference sequence). The CDR3 contains 13 residues. CDR3 nucleotides: TGTGCCAGCAGCTTCTTAGCGGGGTCCGAGCAGTACTTC. It yields the protein CASSFLAGSEQYF.

This chain joins TRBV27 and TRBJ2-7; a possible D gene is TRBD2 (5 bases). V was clipped by 10 bases and J by 5 bases, with 18 bases between them. The CDR3 spans 13 residues. Germline values: CDR1 MNHEY, CDR2 SMNVEV (reference sequence). Written as DNA, the CDR3 is TGTGCCACCCATGCGGGTGGGGTCCACGAGCAGTACTTC. This codes for CATHAGGVHEQYF.

The CDR3 nucleotides read TGCAGCGTTGACGGGACTACTTCGTACAATGAGCAGTTCTTC. It translates to CSVDGTTSYNEQFF. The V and J genes are TRBV29-1 and TRBJ2-1; TRBD2 agrees at 7 bases. The CDR3 sequence is 14 residues long. J was trimmed by 4 bases and V by 3 bases; bases with no gene match: 6. Germline CDR1 reads SQVTM; CDR2 reads ANQGSEA.

This clone has a single count. The rearrangement links TRBV11-2 to TRBJ2-5; D may match TRBD1 or TRBD2 (5 bases each). V lost 5 bases, J lost 0 bases, and 10 bases lay in between. CDR1 and CDR2 (germline): SGHAT, FQNNGV. The CDR3 is 14 amino acids. CDR3: CASSRDLNQETQYF. CDR3 DNA: TGTGCCAGCAGCCGGGACCTCAACCAAGAGACCCAGTACTTC.

In this sample, this clone turned up a few times. At one end the junction does not follow the germline gene, possibly because of a read error. The rearrangement links TRBV18 to TRBJ1-1; D is ambiguous. The length of the CDR3 is 13 residues. The V gene's germline CDR1 is KGHSH and CDR2 LQKENI. This chain's CDR3 is CASSPRERSETFF. CDR3 nucleotides: TGTGCCAGCTCACCGCGGGAGCGGAGTGAAACTTTCTTT.

The gene calls are TRBV6-1 and TRBJ2-7; 8 nucleotides match TRBD2. J was trimmed by 0 bases and V by 6 bases; bases with no gene match: 7. The CDR3 extends over 15 amino acids. The germline V gene encodes CDR1 MNHNS and CDR2 SASEGT. CDR3: CASRSLAGSSYEQYF. In DNA form, the CDR3 reads TGTGCCAGCAGGAGCTTAGCGGGAAGCTCCTACGAGCAGTACTTC.

The V and J genes are TRBV5-4 and TRBJ2-7; weak D call: TRBD2 (5 bases). The CDR3 totals 12 residues. Germline assignment: CDR1 SGHNT and CDR2 YYREEE (reference sequence). V was clipped by 4 bases and J by 6 bases, with 11 bases between them. CDR3 nucleotide sequence: TGTGCCAGCAGCCACAACGCGGGCGAGCAGTACTTC. It is translated as CASSHNAGEQYF. The full variable domain, its missing parts supplied by reference TRBV5-4 and TRBJ2-7, is ETGVTQSPTHLIKTRGQQVTLRCSSQSGHNTVSWYQQALGQGPQFIFQYYREEENGRGNFPPRFSGLQFPNYSSELNVNALELDDSALYLCASSHNAGEQYFGPGTRLTVT.